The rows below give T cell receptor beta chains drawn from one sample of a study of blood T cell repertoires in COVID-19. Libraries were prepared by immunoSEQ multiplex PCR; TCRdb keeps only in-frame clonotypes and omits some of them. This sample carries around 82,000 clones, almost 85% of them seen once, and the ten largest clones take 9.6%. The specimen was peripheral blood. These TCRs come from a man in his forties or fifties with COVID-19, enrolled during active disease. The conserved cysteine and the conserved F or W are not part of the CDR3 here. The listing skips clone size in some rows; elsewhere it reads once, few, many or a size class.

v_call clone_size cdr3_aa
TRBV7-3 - ASSFSGRARGELF
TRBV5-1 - ASSPGQETQY
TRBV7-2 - ASSLRGDYGYT
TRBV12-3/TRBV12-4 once ASTGVVGNEQF
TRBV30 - AWTGMVEAF
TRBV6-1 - ASSERGRATGELF
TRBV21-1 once ASSKAFGNPEAF
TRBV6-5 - ASTRRRGQGTEAF
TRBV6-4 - ASSEVGADTQY
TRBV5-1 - ASSLEAPLPQVRLETQY
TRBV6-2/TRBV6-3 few ASSWTSGRYEQF
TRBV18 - ASSPLVAGAETQY
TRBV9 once ASSVVASGQETQY
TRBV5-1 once ASSPGQGAQPQH
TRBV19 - ASSISPTPGNTIY
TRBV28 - ASSLHGRDEKLF
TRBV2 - ASSQTTRNSYT
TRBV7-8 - ASSRLADEQY
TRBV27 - ASSLYYRNTGELF
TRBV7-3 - ASTPQGSGELF
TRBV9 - ASSVAEEEKLF
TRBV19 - ASSAGPGQGYEQY
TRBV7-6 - ASSLGGRGETQY
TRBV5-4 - ASSRDRSPGNTIY
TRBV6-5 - ASSYRDGSSYEQY
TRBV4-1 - ASSQGWTGINTIY
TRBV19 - ASSAGKIRNQPQH
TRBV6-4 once ASSDFPDRADTQY
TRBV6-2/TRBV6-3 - ASSLTGNTEAF
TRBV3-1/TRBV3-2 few ASSQSGGTYEQY
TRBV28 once ASPLWTGLTYGNQPQH
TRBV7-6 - ASSLRGSSSSYEQY
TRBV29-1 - SADFHGTDTQY
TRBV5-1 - ASSASGTSSHEQY
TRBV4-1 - ASSQALVTSENEQF
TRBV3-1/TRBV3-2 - ASSQRGTGQPQH
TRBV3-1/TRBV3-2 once ASSTGTSGTSDTQY
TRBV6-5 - ASSSDRGRRSDTQY
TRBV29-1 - SVEGPAGGPREQY
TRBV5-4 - ASSLDQGGTEAF
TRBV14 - ASSQIRSYNSPLH
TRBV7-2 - ASSFSGTGGYEQY
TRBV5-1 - ASKDHSGGTDTQY
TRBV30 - AWRLAGSYEQY
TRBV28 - AAEQERSNTGELF
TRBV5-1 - ASSFGTGANSPLH
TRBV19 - ASSIGSRPNTEAF
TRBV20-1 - SAEGPAEQY
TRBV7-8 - ASSLVRAVNEQF
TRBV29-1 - SVERDTGKWTDTQY
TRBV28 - ASSLRDRGVKLF
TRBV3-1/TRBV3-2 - ASSQRTGKNYGYT
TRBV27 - ASSLAPGGSYEQY
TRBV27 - ASGHRGVYEKLF
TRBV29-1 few SVDPAPGQGMRETQY
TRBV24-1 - ATSDPTGGDQPQH
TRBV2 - ASNTGGLGYEQY